The text below deals with one TCR beta chain. The method was immunoSEQ multiplex PCR; TCRdb's version includes in-frame clones alone and lacks a portion of them. The sample contains 25,000 to 35,000 clones, around 84% of which appear only once. The entry originates in a study of PD-L1 blockade in urothelial cancer. Regarding time point: peripheral blood 6 weeks after treatment start. Pretreatment sampling and on-treatment sampling together yielded between 1 and 8 samples for each patient. The TCR was taken from a man between 65 and 85 years old with urothelial cancer. The material was PBMCs, obtained around atezolizumab (anti-PD-L1) treatment.

CDR3: CASSQEGGGSGANVLTF. The CDR3 nucleotides read TGCGCCAGCAGCCAAGAGGGAGGGGGTTCTGGGGCCAACGTCCTGACTTTC. J is TRBJ2-6 and V is TRBV4-3, with D possibly matching TRBD2 (7 bases). This CDR3 region has 17 residues. Germline loops: CDR1 LGHNA, CDR2 YSLEER. V lost 0 bases, J lost 1 base, and 10 bases lay in between.